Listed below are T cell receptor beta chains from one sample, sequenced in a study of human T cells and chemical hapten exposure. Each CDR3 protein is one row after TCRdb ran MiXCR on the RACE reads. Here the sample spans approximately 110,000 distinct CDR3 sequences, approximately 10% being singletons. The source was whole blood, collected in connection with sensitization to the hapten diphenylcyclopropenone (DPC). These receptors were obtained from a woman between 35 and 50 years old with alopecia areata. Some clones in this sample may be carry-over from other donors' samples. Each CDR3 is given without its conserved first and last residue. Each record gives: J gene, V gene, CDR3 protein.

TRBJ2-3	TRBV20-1	SASRLAGGTDTQY
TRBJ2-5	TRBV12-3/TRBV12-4	ASSLGAGSGPTFEETQY
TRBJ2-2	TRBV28	ASIAGGNTGELF
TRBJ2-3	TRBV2	ASSTGTRQY
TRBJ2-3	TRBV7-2	ASSYRGTDTQY
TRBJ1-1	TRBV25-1	ASSEVHRAEAF
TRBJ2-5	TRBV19	ASREEETQY
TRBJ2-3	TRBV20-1	SARVDQATDTQY
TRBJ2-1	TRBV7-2	ASSFYRAVYNEQF
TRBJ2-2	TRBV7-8	ASSPTLYDTGELF